The entry that follows covers one T cell receptor beta chain sequence. Its antigen remains unknown. The source of the sample is a study of cytomegalovirus exposure and HLA in healthy donors. This CDR3 comprises 15 residues. The germline CDR1 and CDR2 sequences are KGHSH and LQKENI. The junction had 5 bases not matched to a gene; V was cut back by 3 bases and J by 0 bases. PCR was performed using 60 Vbeta and 13 Jbeta primers. Methods used by the authors: Counted up in a later analysis, unique TCR beta chains came to approximately 77 million, with about 9.9 million shared. Clones were sequenced by immunoSEQ multiplex PCR, and TCRdb holds only the in-frame ones, with some missing. V, J and clone size were drawn from that table, and D and trimming were deduced from the DNA. The sample has fewer than 120,000 clones, roughly three quarters seen once. The study's findings and limits: Later analysis revealed greater clonal expansion in HLA-associated TCR beta chains than in equally common others. A later analysis found that most CMV-associated TCR beta chains appeared HLA-restricted.

The sample taken for sequencing was PBMCs. The rearrangement joins TRBV18 to TRBJ2-7; 7 bases line up with TRBD1. The sequence derives from a man in his thirties or forties in good health and CMV-seropositive. Here the CDR3 reads CASSPAGTDSYEQYF. The CDR3 DNA follows: TGTGCCAGCTCACCCGCCGGGACAGACTCCTACGAGCAGTACTTC.